This T cell receptor (beta chain) was recorded in a study of vaccination and CD4 T cells after COVID-19. About the study: Cultures designated as controls were supplied with a CEFX pool, an HIV-1 Nef pool, or no peptide.

Treatment noted: roughly 10-day PBMC culture with coronavirus spike peptide pools or control peptides (ViraFEST assay). An Oncomine TCR Beta short-read assay was used to sequence the DNA from cultured CD4+ T cells. TCRdb re-derived calls from the PCR reads in MiXCR, one entry per CDR3 protein. This table has more than 20,000 distinct CDR3 sequences, less than 60% appearing once. This clonotype showed up just a few times. The target antigen is unknown. Germline CDR1 reads DFQATT; CDR2 reads SNEGSKA (reference sequence). The CDR3 contains 15 residues. V trimming: 6 bases; J trimming: 2 bases; junction bases outside the gene matches: 10.

The sequence was obtained from a human donor who received a COVID-19 vaccine. The chain recombines TRBV20-1 with TRBJ1-3; 7 bases are shared with TRBD1. Source: CD4+ T cells from blood, cultured in vitro, taken before SARS-CoV-2 vaccination. The CDR3 is CSAERRDSAGNTIYF. CDR3 nucleotide sequence: TGCAGTGCAGAACGCCGGGACAGTGCTGGAAACACCATATATTTT.